This T cell receptor beta chain was profiled in a study of blood T cell repertoires in COVID-19. About the research overall: Sites in the United States, Italy and Spain provided acute and convalescent COVID-19 samples. PBMCs, B-cell-depleted T cells, or T cells were the source of the cDNA or gDNA that made up the material.

The CDR3 runs to 14 residues. Trimming at V came to 2 bases and at J to 10 bases, leaving 5 bases not matched to a gene. The V gene's germline CDR1 is SGHAT and CDR2 FQNNGV. As handled by the study authors: Amplification of reference gene primers provided the estimated nucleated cell counts. Only in-frame clones appear in the TCRdb table, and some are missing; sequencing was by immunoSEQ multiplex PCR. The DNA gave D and trimming, while V, J and clone size come from that table. The data contain hundreds of thousands of clones, almost 90% of them seen just once; the ten biggest clones take up more than 1.2%.

Sequencing input: peripheral blood. The J gene is TRBJ1-6, the V gene TRBV11-2, with 7 nucleotides matching TRBD1. The sequence was collected from a man at least 80 years old with acute or convalescent COVID-19. This CDR3 is CASSLNDRVSPLHF. The DNA of the CDR3 is TGTGCCAGCAGCTTAAATGACAGGGTATCACCCCTCCACTTT.